This TCR beta chain was obtained from a study of cytomegalovirus exposure and HLA in healthy donors (dated by TCRdb to about 2017). Looking at the study overall: An earlier analysis of some 620 of the donors reported 276 Gb of sequence data and 117 million unique TCR beta sequences obtained from about 179 million T cells. Approximately 310 gigabases of sequencing data and 80 million or so unique TCR sequences were included in an early release covering several hundred HLA-typed donors. Of the roughly 400 genotyped donors, roughly 85% fell in the genetic ancestry cluster associated with self-reported Caucasian donors. The study was designed to test whether signatures of past pathogen exposure could be identified by cataloging public T cell receptors. Using immunosequencing, the study profiled T cell repertoires from 666 subjects and related those repertoires to cytomegalovirus serostatus. Along with the approximately 620-subject first cohort, a separate validation cohort of 120 different subjects was used. High-throughput TCR immunosequencing, statistical association of individual TCRs with disease status, and machine learning were combined to predict cytomegalovirus infection status. To study patterns of TCR occurrence, a later analysis re-analyzed previously published TCR beta repertoires from hundreds of donors and added high-resolution HLA genotyping. In the later analysis, no new phenotypic data were used to find candidate immune exposures; instead, reliance was placed on TCR beta sequences and their occurrence across donors. In an earlier analysis of more than 550 of the donors, high-throughput TCR beta sequencing was used to judge whether each TCR beta V gene segment behaved as functional or pseudogenic. Donor age, sex, ethnicity and CMV serostatus were compiled alongside the repertoire data. A later genetic analysis took genome-wide SNP genotypes for about 60% of the roughly 670 donors and used that subset as a discovery cohort. All discovery cohort repertoires had been generated using a single sequencing platform. HLA typing covered class I and class II loci at four-digit resolution. The number of typed donors differed by locus: about 620-640 for A, B, C, DRB1 and DQB1; some 540 for DQA1; 606 for DPA1; and around 470 for DPB1. Because of strong linkage in the cohort, five DR-DQ haplotypes were treated as single units for association and clustering. Across some 400 genotyped donors of the cohort, an average of approximately 240,000 unique TCR beta nucleotide sequences per donor were sequenced, and around 20% of those sequences were non-productive.

This clone was seen a few times. Its antigen remains undetermined. One junction end disagrees with the germline gene, perhaps due to a read error. The research as a whole found: A cluster of highly shared sequence variants was judged likely to represent a technical artifact of the sequencing pipeline. In an earlier analysis of about 600 of the donors, most TCR beta V segments appeared in productive rearrangements about 90% or about 30% of the time, broadly matching IMGT annotations. Across donors, most TCR sequences were observed very rarely, whereas some public TCRs were present in many individuals. Strong co-occurrence of HLA alleles, especially DR and DQ, made assigning TCR associations to individual alleles difficult. The classifier was reported to diagnose cytomegalovirus status with high specificity and sensitivity in both the original cohort and the validation cohort. In vitro tests confirmed that a few of the cytomegalovirus-associated TCR beta chains recognize cytomegalovirus antigens. Correlated functional status among segregating V segments might reflect linkage disequilibrium, but an unknown experimental factor could not be ruled out. In a later analysis, TCR association rates were found to vary across HLA loci, with the most associated TCRs seen for DRB1 alleles and the fewest for HLA-C alleles. Compared with the 666-donor mean, donors in an Asian-associated ancestry cluster had fewer N-insertions in productive TCRs, according to a later genetic analysis. A later analysis associated some 17,000 TCR beta sequences with specific HLA alleles at a false discovery rate of 0.05. A further reported finding was that TCR beta sequences accurately predicted the HLA-A and HLA-B alleles for most subjects in the first cohort. An association between a missense DCLRE1C variant and V-gene and J-gene trimming of TCR beta chains was found in a later genetic analysis and replicated in an independent cohort. This cohort had only TCR beta chains sequenced, and the lack of alpha or paired-chain data limited which features could be detected. Because HLA typing was unavailable for some donors at each locus, only the typed subset was used in association tests. Roughly uniform sequencing depth across donors was assumed in presence/absence analyses, although this assumption may not hold. The study gave a list of about 150 TCR beta chains associated with cytomegalovirus. Compared with equally common non-associated chains, HLA-associated TCR beta chains in a later analysis were more clonally expanded and had lower generation probabilities. According to a later analysis, most CMV-associated TCR beta chains appeared to be HLA-restricted, and the HLA associations seemed to be driven largely by CMV exposure. For the cohort, immune exposure information was limited to CMV serostatus. Because counts were too low, about 18 rarely observed V segments, including chromosome 9 orphons, were excluded from the earlier analysis of fewer than 650 of the donors. The authors suggested that the approach could potentially be extended to other disease states and immunological phenotypes. In a later analysis, several top co-occurrence clusters were reported to appear linked to parvovirus B19, influenza, CMV and Epstein-Barr virus. Some IMGT-functional V segments, including TRBV6-2 and TRBV6-3, could not be told apart with the 87-base-pair reads, so those segments were excluded.

The germline V gene (reference sequence) specifies SSHAT as CDR1 and FNYEAQ as CDR2. From the cysteine up to the phenylalanine, the CDR3 has a length of 15 residues. Only the CDR3 portion is preserved as DNA: 45 bases, with reading frame beginning at the first base. In total, 500 to 700 healthy bone marrow donors made up the cohort. At the time of sampling, all cohort members were nominally healthy, though unrecorded immune exposures were likely present. The donor tested CMV seronegative, placing the donor among the roughly 340 seronegative members of the cohort. Every donor gave a peripheral blood sample, and the peripheral blood mononuclear cells from that sample were used for TCR beta sequencing. The Qiagen DNeasy Blood Extraction Kit was used to extract genomic DNA from the blood cell samples. The method was the immunoSEQ multiplex PCR assay. The multiplex PCR relied on a mix of 60 forward primers for TCR Vbeta segments and 13 reverse primers for TCR Jbeta segments. The CDR3 region of rearranged TCR beta genes was amplified from genomic DNA by a multiplex PCR assay. On the Illumina HiSeq System, the amplified TCR beta libraries were sequenced as 87-base-pair reads. The original methods were these. In a later analysis, tens of millions of unique TCR beta chains were counted across the roughly 610 repertoires, and approximately 11 million of these chains were shared by at least two donors. To remove PCR and sequencing errors, raw reads were error-corrected and collapsed into unique sequences using a nearest-neighbor algorithm that merged closely related sequences. V, D and J gene segments were assigned by aligning CDR3 sequences to IMGT reference sequences. For a sequence to be retained, at least a six-nucleotide match to both a V gene segment and a J gene segment was required. A rearrangement was called productive if the CDR3 had no stop codons and remained in frame with V and J, and every other rearrangement was called non-productive. Following IMGT convention, CDR3 was defined as the stretch from the second conserved V-encoded cysteine up to the conserved J-encoded phenylalanine. The earlier analysis of about 530 of the donors excluded any sequence lacking an unambiguous match to a single V gene segment. In an earlier analysis of a few hundred of the donors, V segments were called functional above 56.7% productive rearrangements and were called segregating when the between-donor standard deviation exceeded 5%. To diagnose cytomegalovirus status from the catalog of TCR beta chain sequences, a statistical classification framework was built. In a later analysis, TCR nucleotide sequences were compared against IMGT/GENE-DB human TR gene sequences so that V and J genes could be assigned. The TCRdist pipeline was used in a later analysis to assign CDR3 sequences and most-parsimonious VDJ recombination scenarios. In a later analysis, each TCR beta chain was defined by its CDR3 amino acid sequence together with its V-gene family, and reads without a unique V-gene family were excluded. As a way to deal with suspected cross-contamination and a sequencing artifact, a later analysis dropped 500 to 700 nucleotide sequences that were highly shared and had low generation probability. For each public chain, a later analysis derived a clonal expansion index from normalized ranks of inferred template counts within each repertoire. In a later analysis, generation probabilities were computed with a VDJ recombination model fitted to out-of-frame rearrangements, and the resulting probabilities were checked against IGoR. A later analysis scored TCR-TCR, TCR-HLA and TCR-CMV co-occurrence with hypergeometric tests, applying a repertoire-size bias correction to TCR pairs. To estimate false discovery rates, a later analysis permuted the HLA or CMV assignments 20 times. In a later analysis, co-occurring TCRs were grouped using DBSCAN, and TCRdist sequence similarity was added for clustering within HLA-allele-positive subsets. Repertoires with fewer than 30,000 or more than 120,000 public chains were left out of co-occurrence clustering, as were five repertoires with anomalous nucleotide sharing. TCRdb limited this immuneACCESS table to in-frame rearrangements with V and J called. A share of clones is missing; checked studies link under half to unresolved V genes, and the rest is unexplained. V, J and clone size derive from that table, while D and trimming were established from the DNA sequence. Within this sample are 110,000 to 150,000 clones, with over 8% of them counted one time only. Approximately 1.8% of the sample is in the top ten clones.

Sequencing was performed on PBMCs. The chain links TRBV7-7 with TRBJ2-2; perhaps TRBD2 is the D gene, with 5 bases matching. This receptor was taken from a male donor in good health and CMV-seronegative. The bases read TGTGCTAGCAGCAGGCGAGAGGGCGACACCGGGGAGCTGTTTTTT. Translated, this is CASSRREGDTGELFF.